Listed below are T cell receptor beta chains from one sample, sequenced in a study of T cell responses to AZD1222 COVID-19 vaccine. The table came from immunoSEQ multiplex PCR; TCRdb's copy has only in-frame clones and leaves some out. The sample has some 130,000 clones; 85% to 90% are singletons. Sample: peripheral blood, taken on day 0 of AZD1222 vaccination. These receptors all come from an adult in good health. Both conserved end residues are trimmed from each CDR3. The order of the fields is V gene, CDR3 protein.

V gene: TRBV7-2
CDR3 protein: ASSFSGAVSYEQY

V gene: TRBV6-6
CDR3 protein: ASSRGASSGGTYEQY

V gene: TRBV7-2
CDR3 protein: ASSSRRLVTGELF

V gene: TRBV18
CDR3 protein: ASSPPVGVYGYT

V gene: TRBV7-9
CDR3 protein: ASGTIGATSNYGYT

V gene: TRBV5-4
CDR3 protein: ASSFASHNSPLH

V gene: TRBV18
CDR3 protein: ASSPAGQTYEQY

V gene: TRBV3-1/TRBV3-2
CDR3 protein: ASSLRTGDQPQH

V gene: TRBV4-3
CDR3 protein: ASSLQGYFGYT

V gene: TRBV7-2
CDR3 protein: ASSLRSGSYEQY

V gene: TRBV25-1
CDR3 protein: ASSEYSPGRANTEAF

V gene: TRBV5-6
CDR3 protein: ASITQGGFYEQY

V gene: TRBV3-1/TRBV3-2
CDR3 protein: ASSQGGRGNFSPLH

V gene: TRBV10-1
CDR3 protein: ASSDVGYEQY

V gene: TRBV4-1
CDR3 protein: ASSHPLGGVDGYT

V gene: TRBV9
CDR3 protein: ASSFRGETYNEQF

V gene: TRBV6-1
CDR3 protein: ASSENLVGREGPLH

V gene: TRBV5-5
CDR3 protein: ASSPGDRATDTQY

V gene: TRBV6-5
CDR3 protein: ASSYGGASTDTQY

V gene: TRBV5-1
CDR3 protein: ASGNNEQF

V gene: TRBV5-1
CDR3 protein: ASSPTTGVTEAF

V gene: TRBV5-4
CDR3 protein: ASSLASGTVQDEQY

V gene: TRBV7-2
CDR3 protein: ASSLDRANYGYT

V gene: TRBV5-1
CDR3 protein: ASSLAQENSPLH

V gene: TRBV19
CDR3 protein: ASSIKAGDVYNEQF

V gene: TRBV12-3/TRBV12-4
CDR3 protein: ASSADILYGYT

V gene: TRBV6-2/TRBV6-3
CDR3 protein: ASSYLRGGQPQH

V gene: TRBV19
CDR3 protein: ASSPGGPGTSAYEQY

V gene: TRBV4-3
CDR3 protein: ASSPAAGGWGGTEAF